Included here is one T cell receptor (beta chain) sequence, with context. The germline V and J ends were trimmed by 8 bases and 4 bases, with 17 bases remaining between them. The CDR3 sequence is 14 residues long. Per germline, CDR1 LGHNA and CDR2 YSLEER. The source of the sample is a study of beta chain features in type 1 diabetes. The sequenced template was cDNA made from the entire isolated RNA. Sequencing was performed with immunoSEQ multiplex PCR; in TCRdb, only in-frame clones are kept and a portion is missing. The repertoire includes about 620,000 clones, around 15% of them detected once, and around 0.1% sits in the top ten.

This TCR came from a man between 18 and 29 years old in good health. The sample consisted of naive CD4+ T cells from blood. The V call is TRBV4-3, the J call TRBJ1-2, with D unresolved. CDR3 DNA: TGCGCCAGCGCACCGGAAGAGCCAGGCTATGGCTACACCTTC. It codes for CASAPEEPGYGYTF.